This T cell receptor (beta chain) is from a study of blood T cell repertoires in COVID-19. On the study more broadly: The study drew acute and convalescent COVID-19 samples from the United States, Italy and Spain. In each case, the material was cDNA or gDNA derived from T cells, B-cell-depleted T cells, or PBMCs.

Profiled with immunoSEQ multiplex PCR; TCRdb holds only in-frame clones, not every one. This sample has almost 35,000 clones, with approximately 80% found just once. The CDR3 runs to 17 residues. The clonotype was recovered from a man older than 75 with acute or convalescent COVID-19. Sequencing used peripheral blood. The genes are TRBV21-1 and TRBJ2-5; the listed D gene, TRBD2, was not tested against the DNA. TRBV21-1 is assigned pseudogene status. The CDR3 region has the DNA TGTGCCAGCAGCTTCCTATTCCTAAGGGGGGGCACGGAGACCCAGTACTTC. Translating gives CASSFLFLRGGTETQYF.